This entry features one TCR beta chain sequence. The data were obtained in a study of T cell changes during pregnancy in multiple sclerosis. Sequencing used immunoSEQ multiplex PCR; TCRdb keeps in-frame clones, though not all of them. The sample carries tens of thousands of clones, nearly 95% recorded once. The CDR3 consists of 14 residues. V lost 3 bases and J lost 1, with 7 bases in between. Germline V CDR1 and CDR2: SGHNT, YENEEA. The sequence derives from a female donor with multiple sclerosis, enrolled in a pregnancy study. Specimen: peripheral blood, collected in the first trimester of pregnancy. The chain joins TRBV11-3 to TRBJ1-3; tentatively, D is TRBD1 (5 bases). The CDR3 region has the DNA TGTGCCAGCAGCTTCGGGGGGTCTGGAAACACCATATATTTT. As protein: CASSFGGSGNTIYF.